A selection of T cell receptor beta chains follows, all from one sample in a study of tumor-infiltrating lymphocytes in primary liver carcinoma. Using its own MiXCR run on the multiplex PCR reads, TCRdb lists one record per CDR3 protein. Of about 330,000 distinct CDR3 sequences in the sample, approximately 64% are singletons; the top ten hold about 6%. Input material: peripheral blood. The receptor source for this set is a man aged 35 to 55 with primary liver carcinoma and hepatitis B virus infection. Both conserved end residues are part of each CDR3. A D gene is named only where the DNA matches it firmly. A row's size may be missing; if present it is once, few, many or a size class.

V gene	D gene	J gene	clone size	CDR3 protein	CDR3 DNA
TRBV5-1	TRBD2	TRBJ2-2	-	CAISLSSGTTLGGELFF	TGCGCCATCAGCTTGTCGTCCGGGACTACCCTCGGCGGGGAGCTGTTTTTT
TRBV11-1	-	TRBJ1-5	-	CASKGTVPDTQHF	TGTGCCAGCAAGGGAACAGTCCCAGATACGCAGCATTTT
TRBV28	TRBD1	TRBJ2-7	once	CAISPTGNSYEQYF	TGTGCCATCAGCCCGACAGGGAACTCCTACGAGCAGTACTTC
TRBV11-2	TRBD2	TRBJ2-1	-	CDSSRHGLAGGASYNEQFF	TGTGACAGCAGTCGCCACGGACTAGCGGGAGGAGCCTCCTACAATGAGCAGTTCTTC
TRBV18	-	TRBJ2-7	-	CASSLERYYEQYF	TGTGCCAGCTCACTCGAGCGGTACTACGAGCAGTACTTC
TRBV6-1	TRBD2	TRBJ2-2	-	CANSPAGGPGELFF	TGTGCCAACAGTCCCGCGGGGGGGCCCGGGGAGCTGTTTTTT
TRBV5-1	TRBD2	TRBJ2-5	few	CASSSPGLAGHQETQYF	TGCGCCAGCAGCTCCCCGGGACTAGCGGGGCACCAAGAGACCCAGTACTTC
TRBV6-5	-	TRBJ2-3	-	CACRQGISTADTQYF	TGTGCCTGTCGGCAGGGGATAAGCACAGCAGATACGCAGTATTTT
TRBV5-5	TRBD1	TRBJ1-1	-	CASSFRTGDYMNTEAFF	TGTGCCAGCAGCTTCCGGACAGGGGACTATATGAACACTGAAGCTTTCTTT
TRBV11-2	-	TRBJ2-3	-	CASSTRTSADTQYF	TGTGCCAGCAGCACACGGACGTCGGCAGATACGCAGTATTTT
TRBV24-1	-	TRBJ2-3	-	CATSDVAALTDTLYF	TGTGCCACCAGTGATGTCGCAGCACTCACAGATACGCTGTATTTT
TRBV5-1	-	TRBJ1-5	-	CASSAQGQPQHF	TGCGCCAGCAGCGCCCAGGGACAGCCCCAGCATTTT
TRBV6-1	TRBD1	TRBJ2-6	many	CASSEQGARGANVLTF	TGTGCCAGCAGCGAACAGGGGGCGAGGGGGGCCAACGTCCTGACTTTC
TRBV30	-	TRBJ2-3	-	CAWTIQDTQYF	TGTGCCTGGACCATACAGGATACGCAGTATTTT
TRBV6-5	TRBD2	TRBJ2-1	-	CASSYSRLAVEFF	TGTGCCAGCAGTTATTCCCGACTAGCGGTAGAGTTCTTC
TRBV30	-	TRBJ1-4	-	CAWSVGGKGREKLFF	TGTGCCTGGAGTGTAGGTGGCAAGGGGAGAGAAAAACTGTTTTTT
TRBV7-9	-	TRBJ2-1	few	CASSFRIEASWFF	TGTGCCAGCAGCTTCCGTATCGAGGCCAGTTGGTTCTTC
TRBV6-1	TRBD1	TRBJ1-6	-	CVSSGRDSSPLHF	TGTGTAAGCAGTGGTCGGGACAGTTCACCCCTCCACTTT
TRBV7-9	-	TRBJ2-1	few	CASTAGPLIYNEQFF	TGTGCCAGCACCGCGGGACCGCTTATTTACAATGAGCAGTTCTTC
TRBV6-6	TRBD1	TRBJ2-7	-	CASSYEQGSYEQYF	TGTGCCAGCAGTTACGAACAGGGGTCCTACGAGCAGTACTTC
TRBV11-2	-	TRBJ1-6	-	CTSSAWGSRSPLHF	TGTACCAGCAGCGCATGGGGCAGTAGATCACCCCTCCACTTT
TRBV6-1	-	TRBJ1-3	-	CASTYGLVGNTIYF	TGTGCCAGCACCTATGGGTTAGTGGGAAACACCATATATTTT
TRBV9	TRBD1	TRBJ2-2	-	CTRGQASVVCTGELFF	TGTACCAGGGGGCAGGCTTCGGTCGTTTGCACCGGGGAGCTGTTTTTT
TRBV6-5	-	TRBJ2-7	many	CASSRANRDYEQYF	TGTGCCAGCAGCCGGGCAAACAGGGACTACGAGCAGTACTTC
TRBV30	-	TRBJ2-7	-	CARSGGSGGGHEQYF	TGTGCCAGGAGTGGGGGCTCTGGGGGCGGCCACGAGCAGTACTTC
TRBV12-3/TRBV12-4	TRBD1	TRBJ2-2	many	CASSSRQGNGELFF	TGTGCCAGCAGCTCTCGACAGGGTAACGGGGAGCTGTTTTTT